The rows below give T cell receptor beta chains drawn from one sample of a study of human T cells and chemical hapten exposure. Using its own MiXCR run on the RACE reads, TCRdb lists one record per CDR3 protein. The data show 140,000 or so distinct CDR3 sequences, with roughly 12% seen just once and about 1.4% held by the top ten. Here the sequenced sample was whole blood, taken in connection with sensitization to the hapten diphenylcyclopropenone (DPC). Receptors were obtained from a woman in her forties or fifties with alopecia areata. Some clones in this sample may be carry-over from other donors' samples. Each CDR3 is given with its conserved first and last residue. The order of the fields is V gene, CDR3 length, D gene, clone size, J gene, CDR3 protein, CDR3 DNA. The D gene is left open where the match is weak. The size of a clone is reported for some rows only, either as once, few or many, or as a class for expanded clones.

>TRBV3-1|16|TRBD1|few|TRBJ2-3
CASSHGPGQGDNTQYF
TGTGCCAGCAGCCACGGGCCGGGACAGGGTGACAATACGCAGTATTTT
>TRBV5-1|13|NA|NA|TRBJ2-7
CASSVTVSYEQYF
TGCGCCAGCAGCGTGACTGTCTCCTACGAGCAGTACTTC
>TRBV20-1|14|TRBD2|many|TRBJ2-3
CSARKAGALDTQYF
TGCAGTGCTAGAAAAGCGGGGGCCCTAGATACGCAGTATTTT
>TRBV28|17|TRBD1|NA|TRBJ2-5
CASSSVSGTGVQETQYF
TGTGCCAGCAGTTCGGTCTCGGGGACAGGGGTCCAAGAGACCCAGTACTTC
>TRBV11-2|11|NA|NA|TRBJ2-1
CASSPGKVPFF
TGTGCCAGCAGCCCCGGGAAAGTGCCGTTCTTC
>TRBV27|15|NA|few|TRBJ2-4
CASSPVGVAKNIQYF
TGTGCCAGCAGTCCCGTCGGAGTAGCCAAAAACATTCAGTACTTC
>TRBV12-3/TRBV12-4|12|NA|many|TRBJ1-1
CASSLTGTEAFF
TGTGCCAGCAGTTTAACAGGGACTGAAGCTTTCTTT
>TRBV20-1|11|NA|few|TRBJ2-5
CSQERGETQYF
TGCAGTCAAGAGAGGGGAGAGACCCAGTACTTC
>TRBV28|13|NA|NA|TRBJ2-2
CASIFSDTGELFF
TGTGCCAGCATATTTTCGGACACCGGGGAGCTGTTTTTT
>TRBV9|12|NA|few|TRBJ2-7
CASSVAFGEQYF
TGTGCCAGCAGCGTGGCTTTTGGCGAGCAGTACTTC
>TRBV7-8|12|NA|NA|TRBJ2-7
CASSTRQAEQYF
TGTGCCAGCAGCACCCGACAGGCCGAGCAGTACTTC
>TRBV6-5|19|NA|few|TRBJ2-6
CASSYSFRAQFSGANVLTF
TGTGCCAGCAGTTACTCGTTCAGGGCCCAATTCTCTGGGGCCAACGTCCTGACTTTC
>TRBV29-1|14|TRBD2|few|TRBJ2-1
CSADTGLAGSEQFF
TGCAGCGCGGACACGGGACTAGCGGGATCTGAGCAGTTCTTC
>TRBV20-1|12|NA|many|TRBJ1-2
CSARGTDLGYTF
TGCAGTGCTAGGGGTACCGATCTTGGCTACACCTTC
>TRBV5-4|14|TRBD1|NA|TRBJ2-7
CASSLQAGGSEQYF
TGTGCCAGCAGCTTGCAGGCAGGGGGCTCCGAGCAGTACTTC
>TRBV30|14|NA|NA|TRBJ2-6
CAWRSPDEANVLTF
TGTGCCTGGAGGAGTCCGGATGAGGCCAACGTCCTGACTTTC
>TRBV24-1|19|NA|NA|TRBJ2-2
CATSDLRPQAGQNTGELFF
TGTGCCACCAGTGATTTAAGACCGCAAGCGGGACAAAACACCGGGGAGCTGTTTTTT
>TRBV29-1|15|NA|few|TRBJ2-6
CSVEWASSGANVLTF
TGCAGCGTTGAATGGGCTAGCTCTGGGGCCAACGTCCTGACTTTC
>TRBV6-2/TRBV6-3|13|NA|NA|TRBJ2-1
CASRRSSYSEQFF
TGTGCCAGCAGACGATCTAGCTACAGTGAGCAGTTCTTC
>TRBV19|12|TRBD1|many|TRBJ2-1
CASTRDSNEQFF
TGTGCCAGTACCCGGGACAGCAATGAGCAGTTCTTC
>TRBV27|13|NA|NA|TRBJ2-1
CASTPRSFDEQFF
TGTGCCAGCACCCCCCGGTCCTTTGATGAGCAGTTCTTC
>TRBV11-2|15|NA|few|TRBJ2-2
CASSFERVNTGELFF
TGTGCCAGCAGCTTCGAGAGGGTAAACACCGGGGAGCTGTTTTTT
>TRBV20-1|16|TRBD2|many|TRBJ2-3
CSARDKLAWSTDTQYF
TGCAGTGCTAGAGATAAACTAGCGTGGAGCACAGATACGCAGTATTTT
>TRBV28|12|NA|NA|TRBJ2-7
CASSLPQGPTNF
TGTGCCAGCAGTTTACCACAGGGACCAACCAACTTC
>TRBV20-1|13|NA|NA|TRBJ2-1
CSASEGPYNEQFF
TGCAGTGCTAGCGAGGGGCCCTACAATGAGCAGTTCTTC
>TRBV29-1|13|NA|NA|TRBJ2-3
CSVLEPSTDTQYF
TGCAGCGTCCTCGAGCCTAGCACAGATACGCAGTATTTT
>TRBV12-3/TRBV12-4|15|NA|many|TRBJ1-5
CASTKTGTEGQPQHF
TGTGCCAGCACTAAGACCGGGACGGAAGGTCAGCCCCAGCATTTT
>TRBV2|12|NA|few|TRBJ2-7
CASSNDFYEQYF
TGTGCCAGCAGTAATGACTTCTACGAGCAGTACTTC
>TRBV5-1|14|NA|few|TRBJ2-6
CASSRGPSANVLTF
TGCGCCAGCAGCCGTGGACCCTCGGCCAACGTCCTGACTTTC
>TRBV7-2|14|TRBD1|NA|TRBJ1-1
CASSPVQGFTEAFF
TGTGCCAGCAGCCCGGTACAGGGGTTCACTGAAGCTTTCTTT
>TRBV11-2|16|TRBD2|many|TRBJ2-2
CASSPRLAAGAGELFF
TGTGCCAGCAGCCCCCGGCTAGCGGCCGGGGCCGGGGAGCTGTTTTTT
>TRBV6-5|15|NA|few|TRBJ2-7
CASSWARDTPYEQYF
TGTGCCAGCAGTTGGGCCCGGGACACCCCCTACGAGCAGTACTTC
>TRBV2|17|TRBD2|NA|TRBJ2-1
CASSSSLGSGRHNEQFF
TGTGCCAGCAGTTCCTCTTTGGGTAGCGGGAGGCATAATGAGCAGTTTTTC
>TRBV7-6|15|TRBD2|NA|TRBJ2-3
CASSSTSAPRDTQYF
TGTGCCAGCAGCTCCACTAGCGCTCCCAGGGATACGCAGTATTTT
>TRBV7-3|17|TRBD2|NA|TRBJ2-2
CASSLGGLAGNTGELFF
TGTGCCAGCAGCTTGGGCGGGCTAGCGGGCAACACCGGGGAGCTGTTTTTT
>TRBV12-3/TRBV12-4|14|NA|NA|TRBJ2-1
CASSSQGSSNEQFF
TGTGCCAGCAGTTCCCAGGGATCTAGCAATGAGCAGTTCTTC
>TRBV12-3/TRBV12-4|13|NA|NA|TRBJ1-1
CAILSVGNTEAFF
TGTGCCATTTTAAGTGTGGGAAACACTGAAGCTTTCTTT
>TRBV7-8|15|TRBD1|many|TRBJ1-6
CASSFGDRGHSPLHF
TGTGCCAGCAGCTTCGGTGACAGGGGGCATTCACCCCTCCACTTT
>TRBV2|14|TRBD2|NA|TRBJ2-7
CASQTQAGAYEQYF
TGTGCCAGCCAAACTCAAGCGGGGGCCTACGAGCAGTACTTC
>TRBV11-2|15|TRBD2|few|TRBJ2-7
CASSLMGLAGHEQYF
TGTGCCAGCAGCTTAATGGGACTAGCGGGACACGAGCAGTACTTC
>TRBV11-1|14|NA|many|TRBJ1-1
CASSSQLTNTEAFF
TGTGCCAGCAGCTCACAACTTACAAACACTGAAGCTTTCTTT
>TRBV29-1|14|TRBD1|many|TRBJ1-4
CSVGSGGSNEKLFF
TGCAGCGTTGGTTCAGGGGGGAGTAATGAAAAACTGTTTTTT
>TRBV5-3|14|NA|NA|TRBJ1-5
CARSFGQVYQSQHF
TGTGCCAGAAGCTTTGGGCAGGTGTATCAGTCCCAGCATTTT
>TRBV7-7|16|TRBD2|NA|TRBJ2-1
CASSPSGRALGDEQFF
TGTGCTAGCAGCCCGAGCGGGAGGGCCCTCGGCGATGAGCAGTTCTTC
>TRBV5-1|14|NA|many|TRBJ2-7
CASSFTDPSGEQYF
TGCGCCAGCAGCTTTACCGACCCGTCGGGCGAGCAGTACTTC
>TRBV20-1|13|TRBD2|NA|TRBJ2-1
CSASSGTYNEQFF
TGCAGTGCTAGTAGCGGGACGTACAATGAGCAGTTCTTC